The subject of this entry is one T cell receptor (beta chain). Its target is not known. The entry originates in a study of lung T cells in sarcoidosis with Löfgren's syndrome. The study, taken as a whole, reports: Paired TRAV12-1/TRBV2 TCRs showed CDR3 homology and preferential pairing.

Each CDR3 protein is one row after TCRdb ran MiXCR on the reads. In the table there are more than 50,000 distinct CDR3 sequences, 21% of which are singletons. The V and J ends lost 6 bases and 3 bases, in that order; junction bases with no gene match: 12. Germline V gene sequence: CDR1 MNHNS, CDR2 SASEGT. This CDR3 contains 18 residues. The rearrangement joins TRBV6-1 to TRBJ1-3; 12 bases fit TRBD1. Material: CD4+ T cells from PBMCs. The source of this sequence is a human donor with sarcoidosis (Löfgren's syndrome or another form), or a control subject (not recorded which). This CDR3 is CASRTTPGQGARGNTIYF. CDR3 sequence (DNA): TGTGCCAGCAGGACTACTCCGGGACAGGGGGCTCGTGGAAACACCATATATTTT.